This T cell receptor (beta chain) was captured in a study of T cell repertoires in cytomegalovirus infection (dated by TCRdb to about 2019). Some background on the complete study: Peptide stimulations targeted recently identified HLA-C-restricted CMV epitopes, whose presentation resists viral immunomodulation, together with well-studied HLA-B-restricted epitopes. The HLA type of each donor mattered for the analysis, because public TCR beta signatures pointed to carriage of CMV infection along with the matching HLA type.

Reads for this sample came from an Illumina HiSeq 1500. TCRdb reworked the public reads: Q25 trimming with fastp, MiXCR clone assembly, productive beta chains retained. All rows with the same CDR3 protein become a single entry with the most common DNA and genes. The sample table contains under 300,000 distinct CDR3 sequences; only one count was recorded for approximately 22% of them. Roughly a fifth of the sample lies in the top ten. This clonotype has only a few counts. This receptor's antigen is unknown. No base quality information exists; no much larger clone differs at one position. What the research found in general, with its limitations: The ex vivo response was dominated by HLA-C-restricted CMV-specific TCR beta clonotypes, which also provided the single most frequent clonotype in two of eight donors. In both this cohort and an independent roughly 350-donor cohort, the cumulative frequency of public TCR beta family members distinguished carriers of CMV infection plus the relevant HLA type.

The treatment or condition label here, explained by the study, means: in vitro stimulation with specific CMV peptide epitopes to enrich CMV-specific T cells. The source is a human donor in good health (CMV status not recorded). Some clones in this sample may be carry-over from other donors' samples. The sample here was cultured PBMCs, taken from culture after CMV antigen stimulation.

CDR3 region: CASRRRAREIDYGYTF. The nucleotide sequence reads TGTGCCAGCAGACGACGGGCACGGGAAATTGACTATGGCTACACCTTC. This chain is built from TRBV6-2 or TRBV6-3 and TRBJ1-2, with no confident D gene call. The germline ends are 20 bases apart after V is trimmed by 6 bases and J by 3 bases. The germline V gene yields MNHEY for CDR1 and SVGEGT for CDR2. The CDR3 runs 16 amino acids, cysteine and phenylalanine included. Only the CDR3 DNA stays, 48 bases, in frame from base 1.